Following are 32 T cell receptor beta chains from one sample sequenced in a study of cytomegalovirus exposure and HLA in healthy donors. It was with 60 Vbeta and 13 Jbeta primers that the PCR ran. The assay was immunoSEQ multiplex PCR, and TCRdb's table has in-frame clones only and misses some. Of roughly 71,000 clones in the sample, around 74% were seen once. The sequenced material came from PBMCs. All receptors come from a human donor in good health.

CDR3 in DNA: TGTGCCAGCAGTCCCATGCGACAGGGGAGGGGGACCGGGGAGCTGTTTTTT. Translation: CASSPMRQGRGTGELFF. V is TRBV27 and J is TRBJ2-2, with D possibly being TRBD1 (8 bases). V was shortened by 5 bases and J by 5 bases, with 21 bases between the two germline ends. This CDR3 has 17 residues. In germline, CDR1 is MNHEY, CDR2 SMNVEV (reference sequence).

V usage is TRBV7-9 and J usage is TRBJ1-1; D uncertain. The V and J ends lost 5 bases and 1 base respectively, with 11 bases between them. Germline assignment: CDR1 SEHNR and CDR2 FQNEAQ (reference sequence). The length of the CDR3 is 14 residues. CDR3 in DNA: TGTGCCAGCAGCCCCAGAGACACGAACACTGAAGCTTTCTTT. This sequence encodes CASSPRDTNTEAFF. Using reference TRBV7-9 and TRBJ1-1 for the parts outside the CDR3, the full variable domain is DTGVSQNPRHKITKRGQNVTFRCDPISEHNRLYWYRQTLGQGPEFLTYFQNEAQLEKSRLLSDRFSAERPKGSFSTLEIQRTEQGDSAMYLCASSPRDTNTEAFFGQGTRLTVV.

This chain joins TRBV7-3 and TRBJ2-3; TRBD1 is a possible D gene (6 bases). The CDR3 runs 16 residues. V lost 2 bases, J lost 2 bases, and 14 bases lay in between. Germline V gives CDR1 SGHTA, CDR2 FQGTGA. Here the CDR3 DNA reads TGTGCCAGCAGCTTAGGAATTACAGGGTACACAGATACGCAGTATTTT. This codes for CASSLGITGYTDTQYF.

This sequence joins TRBV6-5 and TRBJ1-1; the D gene is possibly TRBD1 (6 bases). CDR1 and CDR2 (germline): MNHEY, SVGAGI. V was trimmed by 6 bases and J by 1 base, leaving 15 bases between them. The CDR3 contains 15 residues. The CDR3 loop is CASRQRGQKNTEAFF. In DNA, the CDR3 is TGTGCCAGCAGGCAACGAGGACAGAAGAACACTGAAGCTTTCTTT.

The chain employs TRBV25-1 and TRBJ2-1; 13 nucleotides line up with TRBD2. V gave up 5 bases and J gave up 6 bases; unmatched junction bases: 7. The CDR3 sequence is 16 residues long. Germline CDR1 MGHDK, CDR2 SYGVNS. CDR3 sequence: CASSYSGTSGTNEQFF. The DNA for the CDR3 is TGTGCCAGCAGTTACTCCGGGACTAGCGGGACCAATGAGCAGTTCTTC.

The rearrangement joins TRBV28 to TRBJ1-5; 10 nucleotides match TRBD1. Looked up from germline, CDR1 is MDHEN and CDR2 is SYDVKM. The CDR3 has 15 amino acids. With V trimmed by 3 bases and J by 7 bases, 6 bases remained unmatched. The CDR3 protein is CASSFLGTGDQPQHF. The CDR3 DNA reads TGTGCCAGCAGTTTTCTAGGGACAGGGGACCAGCCCCAGCATTTT.

This sequence joins TRBV27 and TRBJ2-7, with 11 bases fitting TRBD2. CDR1 and CDR2 (germline): MNHEY, SMNVEV (reference sequence). This CDR3 comprises 17 residues. J gave up 2 bases and V 8 bases, and 14 bases lay outside the gene matches. CDR3 coding DNA: TGTGCCAGCCGGAGGACTAGCGGGTCAGGGGCTACCTACGAGCAGTACTTC. This codes for CASRRTSGSGATYEQYF.

This chain uses TRBV10-3 with TRBJ1-5; a possible D gene is TRBD1 (5 bases). Germline CDR1 and CDR2: ENHRY and SYGVKD. The CDR3 totals 13 residues. V was shortened by 6 bases and J by 7 bases, with 13 bases between the two germline ends. The CDR3 protein is CAIRGREDQPQHF. As DNA, the CDR3 is TGTGCCATCAGAGGCAGGGAGGACCAGCCCCAGCATTTT.

This chain connects TRBV15 to TRBJ2-5, with TRBD1 as a possible D gene (6 bases). TRBJ2-7 explains the end of the DNA better; the J call may be wrong. The germline CDR1 and CDR2 sequences are LNHNV and YYDKDF (reference sequence). The CDR3 is 15 amino acids. In nucleotides, the CDR3 is TGTGCCACCAGCAGAGAAGGACAGATCTCCTACGAGCAGTACTTC. Its translation is CATSREGQISYEQYF.

This clone is labeled medium-sized (0.01 to 0.1%). J is TRBJ1-1 and V is TRBV7-9, with D perhaps matching TRBD1 (6 bases). V lost 5 bases and J lost 4, with 14 bases in between. The germline V gene has CDR1 SEHNR and CDR2 FQNEAQ (reference sequence). CDR3 length: 14 residues. CDR3 residues: CASSQQGGGTEAFF. The CDR3, as DNA: TGTGCCAGCAGCCAACAGGGTGGTGGCACTGAAGCTTTCTTT.

V gene TRBV30 combines with J gene TRBJ1-1, with 10 positions matching TRBD1. The germline gives CDR1 GTSNPN, CDR2 SVGIG (reference sequence). The length of the CDR3 is 15 residues. V lost 2 bases to trimming and J lost 5 bases; unmatched junction nucleotides: 8. CDR3: CAWSIWTGGRTEAFF. CDR3 nucleotide sequence: TGTGCCTGGAGTATTTGGACAGGGGGAAGGACTGAAGCTTTCTTT.

The table lists this clone with a few counts. The chain has TRBV18 and TRBJ1-5, with a weak D call TRBD1 (5 bases). Germline loops: CDR1 KGHSH, CDR2 LQKENI. V lost 1 base and J 9 bases, leaving 16 bases between the germline ends. CDR3 length: 15 amino acids. The CDR3 nucleotides read TGTGCCAGCTCACCACGCGGAGGGGTAGTAGGGCCCCAGCATTTT. It translates to CASSPRGGVVGPQHF.

This clone was picked up one time. V is TRBV7-8 and J is TRBJ1-1, with 7 bases matching TRBD1. Germline V gene lookup returns CDR1 SGHVS and CDR2 FQNEAQ. The length of the CDR3 is 15 residues. V shed 4 bases, J shed 2 bases, and the junction held 7 bases outside the gene matches. The CDR3 region is CASSSWTGKNTEAFF. CDR3 bases: TGTGCCAGCAGCTCATGGACAGGCAAAAACACTGAAGCTTTCTTT.

The chain carries TRBV28 and TRBJ2-1; TRBD1 aligns across 7 bases. V lost 6 bases and J lost 4; bases outside the gene matches: 6. Germline values: CDR1 MDHEN, CDR2 SYDVKM. This CDR3 comprises 14 residues. The DNA for the CDR3 is TGTGCCAGCAGGGAAACAGGGGTTTACAATGAGCAGTTCTTC. The encoded protein is CASRETGVYNEQFF.

This clone was detected only once. The chain carries TRBV19 and TRBJ2-1; 12 bases fit TRBD2. CDR1 and CDR2 from the germline V gene are LNHDA and SQIVND (reference sequence). This CDR3 is built from 15 residues. Trimming cost V 4 bases and J 7 bases; bases outside gene matches: 5. Here the CDR3 reads CASSTTSGSLNEQFF. The CDR3 coding sequence is TGTGCCAGTAGTACGACTAGCGGGAGTCTAAATGAGCAGTTCTTC.

The chain employs TRBV18 and TRBJ1-3; D is uncertain. The CDR3 totals 16 residues. Germline V lookup: CDR1 KGHSH, CDR2 LQKENI. Trimming removed 1 base at V and 0 bases at J, with 10 bases between. As DNA, the CDR3 is TGTGCCAGCTCACCACAACAGTTGAGCTCTGGAAACACCATATATTTT. This gives the protein CASSPQQLSSGNTIYF.

This clone turned up a few times. This chain joins TRBV14 and TRBJ1-2, with 8 bases matching TRBD1. Germline V gene data show CDR1 as SGHDN and CDR2 as FVKESK. CDR3 length: 14 amino acids. Trimming at V came to 4 bases and at J to 4 bases, leaving 5 bases not matched to a gene. The CDR3 loop reads CASSRQGRVYGYTF. As DNA, the CDR3 is TGTGCCAGCAGCCGACAGGGGCGAGTCTATGGCTACACCTTC.

The chain uses TRBV9 and TRBJ2-5, with a tentative D call TRBD2 (6 bases). Trimming shortened V by 5 bases and J by 2 bases, and 10 bases separated the two germline ends. Per germline, CDR1 SGDLS and CDR2 YYNGEE. The CDR3 is made up of 13 amino acids. CDR3 in DNA: TGTGCCAGCAGTTGGGGGGATCAAGAGACCCAGTACTTC. Translated: CASSWGDQETQYF. Together with reference TRBV9 and TRBJ2-5, the CDR3 gives the full variable domain: DSGVTQTPKHLITATGQRVTLRCSPRSGDLSVYWYQQSLDQGLQFLIQYYNGEERAKGNILERFSAQQFPDLHSELNLSSLELGDSALYFCASSWGDQETQYFGPGTRLLVL.

This chain uses TRBV27 with TRBJ2-3; TRBD1 agrees at 7 bases. V gave up 2 bases and J gave up 6 bases; unmatched junction bases: 5. Germline CDR1 MNHEY, CDR2 SMNVEV (reference sequence). This CDR3 is 14 amino acids long. The CDR3 DNA reads as TGTGCCAGCAGTTTAAGGGGGCTATTGGATACGCAGTATTTT. This translates into CASSLRGLLDTQYF.

This clone was counted once. In nucleotides, the CDR3 is TGTGCCAGCAGCGTGACAGGGGGTGACTACAATGAGCAGTTCTTC. This encodes CASSVTGGDYNEQFF. The V gene is TRBV9, the J gene TRBJ2-1; 9 positions match TRBD1. V lost 2 bases and J lost 3; bases outside the gene matches: 3. The V gene's germline CDR1 is SGDLS and CDR2 YYNGEE. This CDR3 is built from 15 residues.

The chain links TRBV9 to TRBJ2-7; possible D gene TRBD1, 5 bases. The CDR3 runs to 14 residues. Germline CDR1 SGDLS, CDR2 YYNGEE. V gave up 3 bases and J gave up 0 bases, with 10 bases separating them. The CDR3 nucleotides read TGTGCCAGCAGCGAAGGGGCCGGCTCCTACGAGCAGTACTTC. Translating gives CASSEGAGSYEQYF.

This chain joins TRBV9 and TRBJ2-7, with 10 positions matching TRBD1. Germline CDR1 and CDR2: SGDLS and YYNGEE. Unmatched junction bases numbered 17, after V lost 4 bases and J lost 7 bases. The CDR3 sequence is 17 residues long. DNA of the CDR3: TGTGCCAGCAGCTCCCCAAGCGGGGGACAGGGGTTGAGGGAGCAGTACTTC. Translation: CASSSPSGGQGLREQYF.

The chain recombines TRBV7-3 with TRBJ2-7; no clear D. The CDR3 runs to 13 residues. Germline assignment: CDR1 SGHTA and CDR2 FQGTGA. The germline V and J ends were trimmed by 3 bases and 6 bases, with 12 bases remaining between them. The CDR3 protein is CASSFAPDSEQYF. In DNA form, the CDR3 reads TGTGCCAGCAGCTTTGCCCCAGACTCCGAGCAGTACTTC.

The chain is built from TRBV2 and TRBJ2-1, with D tentatively TRBD2 (5 bases). V dropped 4 bases and J dropped 2 bases, with 15 bases sitting between them. This CDR3 contains 16 residues. The V gene's germline CDR1 is SNHLY and CDR2 FYNNEI. This CDR3 is CASSAGERTTYNEQFF. The CDR3 DNA sequence: TGTGCCAGCAGTGCCGGGGAGCGGACCACCTACAATGAGCAGTTCTTC.

This chain joins TRBV19 and TRBJ1-1; 8 nucleotides agree with TRBD1. The germline V gene has CDR1 LNHDA and CDR2 SQIVND (reference sequence). CDR3 length: 15 amino acids. Trimming removed 4 bases from V and 0 bases from J; junction bases left unmatched: 4. The CDR3 nucleotides read TGTGCCAGTAGTACTGAGACAGGGGTGAACACTGAAGCTTTCTTT. Translation gives CASSTETGVNTEAFF.

The chain links TRBV25-1 to TRBJ2-1; TRBD1 is a possible D gene (6 bases). This CDR3 is 14 amino acids long. CDR1 and CDR2 from the germline V gene are MGHDK and SYGVNS. V lost 4 bases and J lost 10, with 17 bases in between. The CDR3 is CASSVFPTGGEQFF. The DNA for the CDR3 is TGTGCCAGCAGTGTATTCCCGACAGGCGGCGAGCAGTTCTTC.

This chain links TRBV6-1 with TRBJ2-3; a possible D gene is TRBD1 (5 bases). Germline lookup yields CDR1 MNHNS and CDR2 SASEGT. CDR3 size: 16 residues. V lost 0 bases to trimming and J lost 0 bases, with 10 bases between them. The CDR3 loop is CASSEAVKGSTDTQYF. The CDR3, as DNA: TGTGCCAGCAGTGAAGCGGTTAAGGGGAGCACAGATACGCAGTATTTT.

The J gene is TRBJ2-5, the V gene TRBV11-3; D possibly corresponds to TRBD2 (5 bases). From germline, CDR1 is SGHNT and CDR2 YENEEA. V was clipped by 1 base and J by 0 bases, with 6 bases between them. There are 14 residues in the CDR3. For the CDR3, the DNA is TGTGCCAGCAGCTTAGGAGGGTACCAAGAGACCCAGTACTTC. This translates into CASSLGGYQETQYF. The full variable domain, completed using reference TRBV11-3 and TRBJ2-5, is EAGVVQSPRYKIIEKKQPVAFWCNPISGHNTLYWYLQNLGQGPELLIRYENEEAVDDSQLPKDRFSAERLKGVDSTLKIQPAELGDSAVYLCASSLGGYQETQYFGPGTRLLVL.

The genes are TRBV4-1 and TRBJ1-4; TRBD1 matches at 9 bases. Losses at the gene ends were 4 bases for V and 8 bases for J; bases not matched to a gene: 5. Germline V CDR1 and CDR2: MGHRA, YSYEKL. The CDR3 is made up of 14 amino acids. CDR3 amino acids: CASSLGQGGEKLFF. DNA of the CDR3: TGCGCCAGCAGCCTGGGACAGGGAGGCGAAAAACTGTTTTTT.

The chain has TRBV4-2 and TRBJ2-7; D gene uncertain. Germline V CDR1 and CDR2: LGHNA, YNFKEQ. This CDR3 has 15 residues. V was cut by 0 bases and J by 4 bases, with 13 bases left in between. CDR3 DNA: TGTGCCAGCAGCCAAGACAGGAACCGTGTATACGAGCAGTACTTC. Its translation: CASSQDRNRVYEQYF.

This clone was counted a single time. The identical CDR3 is also encoded by other nucleotide sequences in the sample. This chain links TRBV28 with TRBJ1-1, with D possibly being TRBD1 (5 bases). This CDR3 is 14 amino acids long. Germline CDR1 MDHEN, CDR2 SYDVKM. Trimming removed 2 bases at V and 1 base at J, with 8 bases between. CDR3 region: CASSLRQGNTEAFF. In DNA, the CDR3 is TGTGCCAGCAGTTTAAGGCAGGGGAACACTGAAGCTTTCTTT.

The chain carries TRBV7-2 and TRBJ2-2; tentative D call: TRBD1 (5 bases). Germline V lookup: CDR1 SGHTA, CDR2 FQGNSA. CDR3 length: 15 residues. With 5 bases removed from V and 3 bases from J, the gap between germline ends came to 13 bases. This chain's CDR3 is CASSQFWTHTGELFF. DNA for the CDR3: TGTGCCAGCAGCCAATTCTGGACACACACCGGGGAGCTGTTTTTT.